A selection of T cell receptor beta chains follows, all from one sample in a study of T cells in Graves' hyperthyroidism and ophthalmopathy. Using its own MiXCR run on the multiplex PCR reads, TCRdb lists one record per CDR3 protein. The data show about 480,000 distinct CDR3 sequences, roughly 24% seen once. The specimen sequenced was blood. The receptors stem from a woman in her 30s with Graves' ophthalmopathy. Both conserved end residues are part of each CDR3. D genes are given only for firm matches. Some rows have no size entry. The others give once, few or many, or a class for an expanded clone.

size: -; D: -; J: TRBJ1-2; length: 15; V: TRBV6-2/TRBV6-3; CDR3: CASSYDDTVATDYTF; DNA: TGTGCCAGCAGTTACGATGACACGGTTGCTACGGACTACACCTTC
size: few; D: -; J: TRBJ1-3; length: 18; V: TRBV12-3/TRBV12-4; CDR3: CASSLSSSAASIGNTIYF; DNA: TGTGCCAGCAGTTTAAGTTCAAGTGCCGCTTCCATTGGAAACACCATATATTTT
size: many; D: TRBD1; J: TRBJ2-3; length: 17; V: TRBV2; CDR3: CASSDVDTGESTDTQYF; DNA: TGTGCCAGCAGTGACGTAGACACAGGGGAAAGCACAGATACGCAGTATTTT
size: few; D: -; J: TRBJ1-5; length: 13; V: TRBV6-2/TRBV6-3; CDR3: CASGRGSNQPQHF; DNA: TGTGCCAGCGGTCGGGGAAGCAATCAGCCCCAGCATTTT
size: -; D: TRBD1; J: TRBJ2-7; length: 19; V: TRBV28; CDR3: CASARTRTGGVAGTYEQYF; DNA: TGTGCCAGCGCCCGGACGCGGACAGGGGGGGTAGCGGGAACCTACGAGCAGTACTTC
size: many; D: -; J: TRBJ2-7; length: 11; V: TRBV6-5; CDR3: CASSYGGWQYF; DNA: TGTGCCAGCAGTTACGGTGGTTGGCAGTACTTC
size: -; D: -; J: TRBJ1-1; length: 14; V: TRBV12-3/TRBV12-4; CDR3: CASSFGGGDTEAFF; DNA: TGTGCCAGCAGTTTTGGGGGCGGGGACACTGAAGCTTTCTTT
size: many; D: -; J: TRBJ1-2; length: 14; V: TRBV7-8; CDR3: CASSLFARNYGYTF; DNA: TGTGCCAGCAGCTTATTCGCGAGAAACTATGGCTACACCTTC
size: many; D: TRBD1; J: TRBJ1-1; length: 16; V: TRBV6-1; CDR3: CASSPSRDRMNTEAFF; DNA: TGTGCCAGCAGTCCCAGCCGGGACAGGATGAACACTGAAGCTTTCTTT
size: -; D: TRBD1; J: TRBJ2-7; length: 16; V: TRBV6-2/TRBV6-3; CDR3: CASTGVPGTGTYEQYF; DNA: TGTGCCAGCACCGGAGTTCCAGGGACAGGGACCTACGAGCAGTACTTC
size: many; D: TRBD1; J: TRBJ2-7; length: 15; V: TRBV10-3; CDR3: CAISDNPDRPYEQYF; DNA: TGTGCCATCAGTGATAACCCGGACAGGCCATACGAGCAGTACTTC
size: -; D: -; J: TRBJ1-5; length: 15; V: TRBV29-1; CDR3: CSVVLGYDSNQPQHF; DNA: TGCAGCGTTGTGTTGGGGTACGATAGCAATCAGCCCCAGCATTTT
size: many; D: -; J: TRBJ2-5; length: 13; V: TRBV10-3; CDR3: CASGGQGAETQYF; DNA: TGTGCCTCTGGGGGTCAAGGGGCTGAGACCCAGTACTTC
size: few; D: -; J: TRBJ2-7; length: 13; V: TRBV30; CDR3: CAWTGQITYEQYF; DNA: TGTGCCTGGACCGGACAAATTACCTACGAGCAGTACTTC
size: -; D: -; J: TRBJ1-1; length: 15; V: TRBV28; CDR3: CASTLGDDGYTEAFF; DNA: TGTGCCAGTACTTTGGGGGACGATGGTTACACTGAAGCTTTCTTT
size: many; D: -; J: TRBJ1-2; length: 14; V: TRBV5-1; CDR3: CASSLEGLRYGYTF; DNA: TGCGCCAGCAGCTTGGAAGGATTACGCTATGGCTACACCTTC
size: -; D: -; J: TRBJ1-1; length: 12; V: TRBV30; CDR3: CACPGLRTEAFF; DNA: TGTGCCTGCCCAGGGCTTAGGACTGAAGCTTTCTTT
size: -; D: -; J: TRBJ2-5; length: 15; V: TRBV12-3/TRBV12-4; CDR3: CASSRTQGGFGTQYF; DNA: TGTGCCAGCAGCCGCACGCAGGGAGGATTTGGGACCCAGTACTTC
size: many; D: TRBD1; J: TRBJ2-2; length: 14; V: TRBV24-1; CDR3: CATSVGTETGELFF; DNA: TGTGCCACCAGTGTAGGGACAGAAACCGGGGAGCTGTTTTTT
size: -; D: TRBD1; J: TRBJ1-2; length: 17; V: TRBV25-1; CDR3: CASSNSQYGTGTYGYTF; DNA: TGTGCCAGCAGTAATAGCCAATATGGGACAGGGACCTATGGCTACACCTTC
size: few; D: -; J: TRBJ2-2; length: 15; V: TRBV9; CDR3: CASSVGGTSAGELFF; DNA: TGTGCCAGCAGCGTGGGGGGAACAAGTGCCGGGGAGCTGTTTTTT
size: many; D: -; J: TRBJ1-1; length: 15; V: TRBV2; CDR3: CASSVPQGRATEAFF; DNA: TGTGCCAGCAGTGTACCACAGGGTAGGGCAACTGAAGCTTTCTTT
size: many; D: TRBD1; J: TRBJ1-2; length: 13; V: TRBV20-1; CDR3: CSARRGPYDGYTF; DNA: TGCAGTGCTAGAAGGGGGCCGTATGACGGCTACACCTTC